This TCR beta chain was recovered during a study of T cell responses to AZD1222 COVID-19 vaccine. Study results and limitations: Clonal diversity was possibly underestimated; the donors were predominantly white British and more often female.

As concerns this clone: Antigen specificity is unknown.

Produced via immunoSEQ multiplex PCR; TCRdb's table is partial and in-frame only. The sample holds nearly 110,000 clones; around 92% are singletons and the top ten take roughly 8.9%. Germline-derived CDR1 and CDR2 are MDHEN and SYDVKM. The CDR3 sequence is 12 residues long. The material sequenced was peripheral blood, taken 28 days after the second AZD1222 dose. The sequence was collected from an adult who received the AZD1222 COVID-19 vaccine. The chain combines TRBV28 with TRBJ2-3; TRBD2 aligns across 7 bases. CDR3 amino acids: CAAAGEADTQYF. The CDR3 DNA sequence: TGTGCTGCGGCGGGAGAGGCAGATACGCAGTATTTT.